This record looks at one TCR beta chain sequence and its context. As yet, its antigen is unknown. The sample comes from a study of CD8 T cells in ankylosing spondylitis. General study points: A TCR beta motif made of roughly eight highly homologous variants seemed typical of ankylosing spondylitis blood.

The V and J ends lost 7 bases and 8 bases, in that order; junction bases with no gene match: 9. Germline CDR1 and CDR2: SGHTA and FQGNSA. The CDR3 extends over 14 amino acids. From the 5' RACE reads, TCRdb called clonotypes with MiXCR, one entry per CDR3 protein. The sample lists a few hundred thousand distinct CDR3 sequences; 20% were seen once. V and J are TRBV7-2 and TRBJ2-2, with 8 bases aligning to TRBD1. This sequence originates from a male donor with ankylosing spondylitis or in good health (not recorded which). What was sequenced was blood, either unsorted or a sorted T cell fraction (not recorded which). The CDR3 spells CASTPQGVVGELFF. The DNA of the CDR3 is TGTGCCAGCACCCCACAGGGGGTAGTGGGGGAGCTGTTTTTT.